This T cell receptor (beta chain) emerged from a study of cytomegalovirus exposure and HLA in healthy donors. Findings and caveats of the study: Cytomegalovirus association was listed for about 180 TCR beta chains. What TCR beta sequences reportedly achieved was accurate prediction of HLA-A and HLA-B alleles in most subjects. Most sequenced TCRs were rare (though some public TCRs occurred in many donors).

CDR3 length: 12 amino acids. Germline-derived CDR1 and CDR2 are MDHEN and SYDVKM. V lost 7 bases, J lost 8 bases, and 11 bases lay in between. It was with 60 Vbeta and 13 Jbeta primers that the PCR ran. Method: immunoSEQ multiplex PCR; TCRdb's copy keeps in-frame clones and lacks some. The repertoire holds some 120,000 clones, with around 70% as singletons. Comments on this clone: No antigen is known for it.

The clonotype was recovered from a man aged 25-45 years in good health and CMV-seropositive. The gene calls are TRBV28 and TRBJ1-4; weak D call: TRBD1 (6 bases). Sequenced sample: PBMCs. The CDR3 here is CASNTGREKLFF. The CDR3, as DNA: TGTGCCAGCAATACAGGGAGAGAAAAACTGTTTTTT.